This T cell receptor beta chain was retrieved from a study of T cells in Graves' hyperthyroidism and ophthalmopathy. The CDR3 spans 12 residues. Germline assignment: CDR1 SNHLY and CDR2 FYNNEI. V lost 7 bases to trimming and J lost 3 bases, with 10 bases between them. Diagnostic assessment was based on clinical symptoms, serum thyroxine and TRAb, thyroid ultrasound and orbital computed tomography. Amplified TCR beta CDR3 regions derived from RNA transcripts. TCR CDR3 underwent first-round RT-PCR with the HTBI primer set. TCRdb fed the multiplex PCR reads into MiXCR, producing one record per CDR3 protein. Of about 570,000 distinct CDR3 sequences detected, 46% appear once; the ten largest clones hold around 20%.

The sequenced sample was peripheral blood or thyroid tissue (not recorded which). The V gene is TRBV2, the J gene TRBJ2-7; D possibly corresponds to TRBD1 (5 bases). This TCR came from an adult woman with Graves' disease, either hyperthyroidism or ophthalmopathy (not recorded which). CDR3 DNA: TGTGCCAGCAAGACAGCAAACTACGAGCAGTACTTC. Residues: CASKTANYEQYF.